Listed here is a single T cell receptor (beta chain). Assay: immunoSEQ multiplex PCR; the TCRdb copy retains only in-frame clones and omits some. The repertoire holds approximately 140,000 clones, with roughly 92% as singletons. The data originate from a study of T cell responses to AZD1222 COVID-19 vaccine. The CDR3 covers 12 residues. V lost 3 bases to trimming and J lost 1 base, with 3 bases between them. In germline, CDR1 is SEHNR, CDR2 FQNEAQ (reference sequence). The material sequenced was peripheral blood, taken 28 days after the second AZD1222 dose. The source is an adult who received the AZD1222 COVID-19 vaccine. The chain couples TRBV7-9 to TRBJ1-2; D not certain. This chain's CDR3 is CASSLVNYGYTF. The CDR3, as DNA: TGTGCCAGCAGCTTGGTTAACTATGGCTACACCTTC.